The 26 T cell receptor beta chains listed next were all sequenced from one sample in a study of early T cells in non-severe SARS-CoV-2 infection. A single record per CDR3 protein comes from TCRdb applying MiXCR to the 5' RACE reads. The sample lists 84,000 or so distinct CDR3 sequences; roughly an eighth were seen once. Source material: whole blood. The receptors derive from an adult who was a healthcare worker with PCR-confirmed SARS-CoV-2 infection or an uninfected control (not recorded which).

This clonotype has a handful of counts. The rearrangement links TRBV11-2 to TRBJ2-1, with D tentatively TRBD2 (6 bases). V was clipped by 5 bases and J by 6 bases, with 20 bases between them. In germline, CDR1 is SGHAT, CDR2 FQNNGV. The CDR3 runs 16 residues. CDR3 amino acids: CASSAPQTSRLNEQFF. The CDR3 nucleotides read TGTGCCAGCAGCGCTCCCCAAACTAGCCGCCTCAATGAGCAGTTCTTC.

The sample holds a few counts of this clonotype. J is TRBJ2-5 and V is TRBV28; 9 bases match TRBD1. Germline CDR1 reads MDHEN; CDR2 reads SYDVKM. Trimming removed 5 bases from V and 6 bases from J; junction bases left unmatched: 10. The CDR3 contains 15 residues. CDR3 in amino acids: CASSPRDRDVQTQYF. For the CDR3, the DNA is TGTGCCAGCAGTCCCCGGGACAGGGACGTACAGACCCAGTACTTC.

Here the CDR3 reads CSARGPGPEAFF. The CDR3, as DNA: TGCAGTGCTAGAGGCCCCGGCCCTGAAGCTTTCTTT. The chain is built from TRBV20-1 and TRBJ1-1, with no clear D. The length of the CDR3 is 12 residues. Germline V CDR1 and CDR2: DFQATT, SNEGSKA (reference sequence). V lost 1 base and J lost 6, with 9 bases in between.

This clonotype appeared many times. The CDR3 loop is CASSPQETQYF. The DNA for the CDR3 is TGTGCCAGCTCACCCCAAGAGACCCAGTACTTC. The chain joins TRBV18 to TRBJ2-5; no firm D call. The ends were cut back, 3 bases at V and 1 base at J, with 0 bases in the middle. Germline V lookup: CDR1 KGHSH, CDR2 LQKENI. The CDR3 is made up of 11 amino acids.

This sequence joins TRBV20-1 and TRBJ1-2, with D possibly TRBD1 on 5 matching bases. V was cut by 1 base and J by 4 bases, with 16 bases left in between. The CDR3 sequence is 15 residues long. Germline lookup yields CDR1 DFQATT and CDR2 SNEGSKA (reference sequence). The CDR3 loop is CSARGAGLWSYGYTF. In nucleotides, the CDR3 is TGCAGTGCTAGAGGAGCAGGGCTTTGGAGCTATGGCTACACCTTC.

CDR3 DNA sequence: TGTGCCAGCAACAGGCCGCAAGAGACCCAGTACTTC. Translating it yields CASNRPQETQYF. This chain links TRBV12-3 or TRBV12-4 with TRBJ2-5; D possibly corresponds to TRBD1 (5 bases). CDR3 length equals 12 residues. The ends were cut back, 7 bases at V and 2 bases at J, with 8 bases in the middle.

The V and J genes are TRBV19 and TRBJ2-4; the D is unclear. Germline CDR1 is LNHDA and CDR2 is SQIVND (reference sequence). The CDR3 spans 14 residues. With 2 bases removed from V and 1 base from J, the gap between germline ends came to 6 bases. The CDR3 spells CASSIPMAKNIQYF. Written as DNA, the CDR3 is TGTGCCAGTAGTATACCGATGGCCAAAAACATTCAGTACTTC.

The CDR3 sequence: CASWDAYNEQFF. In nucleotides, the CDR3 is TGTGCCAGCTGGGACGCATACAATGAGCAGTTCTTC. This chain joins TRBV7-9 and TRBJ2-1; D assignment may be TRBD1 or TRBD2 (5 bases each). This CDR3 region has 12 residues. Germline loops: CDR1 SEHNR, CDR2 FQNEAQ (reference sequence). Between the trimmed V and J ends, which lost 8 bases and 4 bases, there was a span of 9 bases.

At least ten counts were recorded for this clonotype. The junction departs from the called germline gene at one end, perhaps through a read error. The CDR3 sequence is CASSDSYEQYF. DNA of the CDR3: TGTGCCAGCAGTGACTCCTACGAGCAGTACTTC. The gene calls are TRBV6-5 and TRBJ2-7; D ambiguous. CDR3 length: 11 amino acids. Germline lookup yields CDR1 MNHEY and CDR2 SVGAGI.

The table lists this clonotype with many counts. The J gene is TRBJ1-5, the V gene TRBV6-6; D unresolved. V gave up 2 bases and J gave up 9 bases, with 23 bases separating them. The CDR3 covers 17 residues. Per the germline V gene, CDR1 is MNHNY and CDR2 is SVGAGI (reference sequence). The CDR3 loop is CASSYRPRDFRRGPQHF. CDR3 bases: TGTGCCAGCAGTTACCGTCCCCGGGATTTTCGCCGGGGGCCCCAGCATTTT.

This clonotype was observed at least ten times. The chain joins TRBV7-3 to TRBJ2-1; TRBD2 agrees at 14 bases. Germline V gene sequence: CDR1 SGHTA, CDR2 FQGTGA. V shed 2 bases, J shed 10 bases, and the junction held 10 bases outside the gene matches. This CDR3 spans 17 amino acids. DNA of the CDR3: TGTGCCAGCAGCTTAGGCCTGGGACTAGCGGGAGCTGAAGAGCAGTTCTTC. Translated: CASSLGLGLAGAEEQFF.

The chain carries TRBV30 and TRBJ1-5; unclear D gene. V dropped 1 base and J dropped 4 bases, with 14 bases sitting between them. This CDR3 comprises 15 residues. Per the germline V gene, CDR1 is GTSNPN and CDR2 is SVGIG (reference sequence). The CDR3 loop reads CAWSGRGLINQPQHF. The CDR3 DNA sequence: TGTGCCTGGAGTGGGAGAGGGCTTATTAATCAGCCCCAGCATTTT.

This clonotype was observed a handful of times. The chain employs TRBV3-1 and TRBJ1-1; D not resolved. There are 15 residues in the CDR3. The germline V gene has CDR1 LGHDT and CDR2 YNNKEL (reference sequence). The V end was cut by 11 bases, the J end by 1 base, with 20 bases between. CDR3 nucleotide sequence: TGTGCCGCCCAGCAGACCGCCATCCGGAACACTGAAGCTTTCTTT. This translates into CAAQQTAIRNTEAFF.

This clonotype turned up a few times. This chain connects TRBV12-3 or TRBV12-4 to TRBJ2-2; 8 positions match TRBD1. CDR3 size: 15 residues. Losses at the gene ends were 6 bases for V and 3 bases for J; bases not matched to a gene: 6. The CDR3 sequence is CASRDQGAYTGELFF. The CDR3 DNA is TGTGCCAGCAGAGACCAGGGGGCTTACACCGGGGAGCTGTTTTTT.

The V gene is TRBV6-1, the J gene TRBJ2-1; 13 bases fit TRBD2. Germline CDR1 and CDR2: MNHNS and SASEGT. The CDR3 is 14 residues long. The V and J ends lost 10 bases and 6 bases, in that order; junction bases with no gene match: 6. CDR3 DNA: TGTGCCATCGAACTAGCGGGGGGGTTCAATGAGCAGTTCTTC. The encoded protein is CAIELAGGFNEQFF.

This clonotype was seen at least ten times. V usage is TRBV27 and J usage is TRBJ2-5; D may correspond to TRBD1 or TRBD2 (6 bases each). CDR3 length equals 15 residues. V lost 6 bases and J 4 bases, leaving 18 bases between the germline ends. CDR1 and CDR2 (germline): MNHEY, SMNVEV (reference sequence). CDR3 sequence: CASRPLLGGGETQYF. In DNA, the CDR3 is TGTGCCAGCAGACCCCTTCTGGGGGGCGGAGAGACCCAGTACTTC.

The V gene is TRBV21-1, the J gene TRBJ1-1. TRBV21-1 is assigned pseudogene status. The CDR3 contains 17 residues. The CDR3 is CASSSCFDGSRDTEAFF. The CDR3, as DNA: TGTGCCAGCAGCAGTTGTTTTGATGGGAGTAGAGACACTGAAGCTTTCTTT.

This clonotype has just a few counts. The V call is TRBV5-1, the J call TRBJ2-1, with a possible D match to TRBD2 (5 bases). The germline V and J ends were trimmed by 3 bases and 4 bases, with 20 bases remaining between them. CDR1 SGHRS and CDR2 YFSETQ come from the germline V gene. The CDR3 loop spans 17 amino acids. DNA of the CDR3: TGCGCCAGCAGCTCCCGGGGTCCTGGGCGGGTGTACAATGAGCAGTTCTTC. This sequence encodes CASSSRGPGRVYNEQFF.

This clonotype was picked up many times. The chain joins TRBV7-2 to TRBJ1-1; tentative D call: TRBD1 (5 bases). The CDR3 contains 15 residues. Between the trimmed V and J ends, which lost 4 bases and 2 bases, there was a span of 14 bases. Germline values: CDR1 SGHTA, CDR2 FQGNSA. CDR3 residues: CASSYDGGTNTEAFF. In DNA, the CDR3 is TGTGCCAGCAGCTATGACGGGGGAACCAACACTGAAGCTTTCTTT.

This clonotype was recorded at least ten times. The chain joins TRBV19 to TRBJ2-1; D not certain. The V and J ends lost 5 bases and 6 bases respectively, with 11 bases between them. This CDR3 comprises 13 residues. The germline V gene encodes CDR1 LNHDA and CDR2 SQIVND (reference sequence). As DNA, the CDR3 is TGTGCCAGTAGTCCCCAATCACTCAATGAGCAGTTCTTC. Its protein product is CASSPQSLNEQFF.

In regard to this clonotype: This may be a read error, as it is one base from a much larger clone. This sequence joins TRBV11-2 and TRBJ2-2; D is possibly TRBD2 (5 bases). The CDR3 runs to 15 residues. The V gene lost 8 bases and the J gene lost 1 base, with 14 bases spanning the gap. Germline CDR1 SGHAT, CDR2 FQNNGV. CDR3 sequence reads: CASEEDWLNTGELFF. In DNA form, the CDR3 reads TGTGCCAGCGAGGAGGACTGGTTGAACACCGGGGAGCTGTTTTTT. The whole variable domain, filled in from reference TRBV11-2 and TRBJ2-2, reads EAGVAQSPRYKIIEKRQSVAFWCNPISGHATLYWYQQILGQGPKLLIQFQNNGVVDDSQLPKDRFSAERLKGVDSTLKIQPAKLEDSAVYLCASEEDWLNTGELFFGEGSRLTVL.

J is TRBJ2-1 and V is TRBV9; TRBD2 aligns across 7 bases. With 4 bases clipped from V and 1 base from J, the junction kept 2 bases outside the gene matches. CDR1 SGDLS and CDR2 YYNGEE come from the germline V gene. The CDR3 covers 14 residues. This chain's CDR3 is CASSSGASYNEQFF. DNA of the CDR3: TGTGCCAGCAGCAGCGGGGCTTCCTACAATGAGCAGTTCTTC.

V and J are TRBV30 and TRBJ2-1; D is perhaps TRBD1 (6 bases). Trimming took off 1 base at V and 5 bases at J, with 9 bases between the two ends. Germline CDR1 and CDR2: GTSNPN and SVGIG (reference sequence). The CDR3 has 13 amino acids. Written as DNA, the CDR3 is TGTGCCTGGAGTGAGGACAGCAACAATGAGCAGTTCTTC. This encodes CAWSEDSNNEQFF. The entire variable domain, with the rest obtained from reference TRBV30 and TRBJ2-1, is as follows: SQTIHQWPATLVQPVGSPLSLECTVEGTSNPNLYWYRQAAGRGLQLLFYSVGIGQISSEVPQNLSASRPQDRQFILSSKKLLLSDSGFYLCAWSEDSNNEQFFGPGTRLTVL.

The genes are TRBV29-1 and TRBJ2-3, with 7 bases fitting TRBD2. The CDR3 spans 13 residues. V shed 7 bases and J 4 bases; nucleotides not matched to a gene: 8. Germline-derived CDR1 and CDR2 are SQVTM and ANQGSEA. The CDR3 coding sequence is TGCAGCGCACTAGCGAGCCCCGCAGATACGCAGTATTTT. Encoded protein: CSALASPADTQYF.

This chain joins TRBV12-3 or TRBV12-4 and TRBJ1-1; possible D gene TRBD1, 5 bases. The CDR3 totals 12 residues. Trimming took 5 bases from V and 11 from J, leaving 15 bases between them. CDR3 protein: CASSIHDSRAFF. CDR3 coding DNA: TGTGCCAGCAGTATTCACGACAGTCGGGCTTTCTTT.

V is TRBV7-9 and J is TRBJ1-2, with D hard to call. The CDR3 has 14 amino acids. V was shortened by 5 bases and J by 3 bases, with 13 bases between the two germline ends. The germline CDR1 and CDR2 sequences are SEHNR and FQNEAQ (reference sequence). The CDR3 reads CASSRTGIYYGYTF. The CDR3 DNA sequence: TGTGCCAGCAGCCGTACCGGGATCTACTATGGCTACACCTTC.